Following are 20 T cell receptor beta chains from one sample sequenced in a study of blood T cell repertoires in COVID-19. Clones were read by immunoSEQ multiplex PCR, and TCRdb kept only the in-frame ones, dropping some. The sample holds fewer than 250,000 clones; more than 60% are singletons and the top ten take around an eighth. Sample: peripheral blood. Source of these receptors: a woman between 50 and 59 years old with acute or convalescent COVID-19.

The CDR3 DNA is TGTGCCACCAGCAGAGATGGGCACGGGCAGTACTTC. It encodes CATSRDGHGQYF. The J gene is TRBJ2-7, the V gene TRBV15; D is uncertain. Germline CDR1 is LNHNV and CDR2 is YYDKDF (reference sequence). The CDR3 loop spans 12 amino acids. Trimming took off 0 bases at V and 9 bases at J, with 9 bases between the two ends.

CDR3 DNA sequence: TGTGCCAGCAGAAGCACCGATATTACCTCTGGAAACACCATATATTTT. Its translation: CASRSTDITSGNTIYF. This chain joins TRBV3-1 (or the pseudogene TRBV3-2) and TRBJ1-3, with no clear D. Looked up from germline, CDR1 is LGHDT and CDR2 is YNNKEL (reference sequence). This CDR3 region has 16 residues. V was clipped by 6 bases and J by 0 bases, with 15 bases between them.

V usage is TRBV27 and J usage is TRBJ1-6; 7 bases are shared with TRBD1. The CDR3 consists of 16 residues. Losses at the gene ends were 4 bases for V and 2 bases for J; bases not matched to a gene: 5. Germline V gene lookup returns CDR1 MNHEY and CDR2 SMNVEV (reference sequence). In nucleotides, the CDR3 is TGTGCCAGCAGTTCACGAGGGGGCGCCTATAATTCACCCCTCCACTTT. Protein: CASSSRGGAYNSPLHF.

The chain joins TRBV6-5 to TRBJ2-7; perhaps TRBD1 as D (7 bases). Deletions cut 5 bases from V and 5 bases from J, with 13 bases between. The germline gives CDR1 MNHEY, CDR2 SVGAGI. The CDR3 extends over 13 amino acids. In DNA, the CDR3 is TGTGCCAGCAGTAGACTAGGGGGCGACGAGCAGTACTTC. Translation: CASSRLGGDEQYF.

This clone appeared once. The chain carries TRBV6-5 and TRBJ1-5; a weak D match, TRBD1 (6 bases). This CDR3 region has 14 residues. The V end was cut by 8 bases, the J end by 0 bases, with 11 bases between. Germline values: CDR1 MNHEY, CDR2 SVGAGI. Here the CDR3 DNA reads TGTGCCAGCCGGACAGCTAATAGCAATCAGCCCCAGCATTTT. Encoded protein: CASRTANSNQPQHF.

This clone was seen a handful of times. The chain combines TRBV5-1 with TRBJ2-6, with 8 positions matching TRBD1. Germline V CDR1 and CDR2: SGHRS, YFSETQ. The V segment lost 6 bases and the J segment 0 bases; nucleotides outside the gene matches: 5. The CDR3 covers 16 residues. In DNA form, the CDR3 reads TGCGCCAGCAAGGGGACAGGACGCTCTGGGGCCAACGTCCTGACTTTC. Translated, it gives CASKGTGRSGANVLTF.

The V call is TRBV5-1, the J call TRBJ1-2, with TRBD1 matching over 8 bases. There are 15 residues in the CDR3. J lost 5 bases, V lost 0 bases, and 6 bases had no gene match. Germline CDR1 SGHRS, CDR2 YFSETQ. CDR3 DNA: TGCGCCAGCAGCTTGGCCAATACAGGGGGGTATGGCTACACCTTC. This gives the protein CASSLANTGGYGYTF.

The J gene is TRBJ2-7, the V gene TRBV30; a possible D gene is TRBD1 (6 bases). Germline V lookup: CDR1 GTSNPN, CDR2 SVGIG (reference sequence). The V end was cut by 5 bases, the J end by 1 base, with 12 bases between. The CDR3 extends over 13 amino acids. The CDR3 sequence is CAWARGSSYEQYF. CDR3 nucleotide sequence: TGTGCCTGGGCCAGGGGCAGTTCCTACGAGCAGTACTTC.

The V gene is TRBV7-2, the J gene TRBJ2-1; 10 bases map to TRBD1. Germline V gene data show CDR1 as SGHTA and CDR2 as FQGNSA. J lost 8 bases, V lost 3 bases, and 7 bases had no gene match. The CDR3 covers 15 residues. CDR3 amino acids: CASSFDRGLYDEQFF. Written as DNA, the CDR3 is TGTGCCAGCAGCTTTGACAGGGGGCTATATGATGAGCAGTTCTTC. The full variable domain, with the rest looked up from reference TRBV7-2 and TRBJ2-1, is GAGVSQSPSNKVTEKGKDVELRCDPISGHTALYWYRQSLGQGLEFLIYFQGNSAPDKSGLPSDRFSAERTGGSVSTLTIQRTQQEDSAVYLCASSFDRGLYDEQFFGPGTRLTVL.

This chain connects TRBV18 to TRBJ2-7, with D possibly TRBD1 on 5 matching bases. Germline V gene lookup returns CDR1 KGHSH and CDR2 LQKENI. CDR3 size: 16 residues. The ends were cut back, 3 bases at V and 1 base at J, with 16 bases in the middle. In nucleotides, the CDR3 is TGTGCCAGCTCACCGGAAAATTGGGGCCTTTCCTACGAGCAGTACTTC. This sequence encodes CASSPENWGLSYEQYF.

The V and J genes are TRBV5-4 and TRBJ1-2; 7 nucleotides match TRBD1. Losses at the gene ends were 1 base for V and 4 bases for J; bases not matched to a gene: 4. The CDR3 runs 14 residues. Germline CDR1 SGHNT, CDR2 YYREEE (reference sequence). The DNA of the CDR3 is TGTGCCAGCAGCTTGCAGGGGGGCGTCTATGGCTACACCTTC. Amino acid sequence: CASSLQGGVYGYTF. Looking up the rest from reference TRBV5-4 and TRBJ1-2 gives the full variable domain: ETGVTQSPTHLIKTRGQQVTLRCSSQSGHNTVSWYQQALGQGPQFIFQYYREEENGRGNFPPRFSGLQFPNYSSELNVNALELDDSALYLCASSLQGGVYGYTFGSGTRLTVV.

The chain recombines TRBV18 with TRBJ2-1; 9 bases are a match to TRBD2. Germline V gene lookup returns CDR1 KGHSH and CDR2 LQKENI. V shed 1 base, J shed 5 bases, and the junction held 0 bases outside the gene matches. This CDR3 is 14 amino acids long. The CDR3 DNA sequence: TGTGCCAGCTCACCACTAGCGGGGGACAATGAGCAGTTCTTC. It codes for CASSPLAGDNEQFF.

The chain couples TRBV28 to TRBJ2-7, with TRBD1 matching 9 bases. J gave up 1 base and V 8 bases, and 12 bases lay outside the gene matches. This CDR3 is built from 16 residues. CDR1 and CDR2 (germline): MDHEN, SYDVKM. The DNA of the CDR3 is TGTGCCAGCCGTTGGCCCCGGGACAGGGTTTCCTACGAGCAGTACTTC. Protein product: CASRWPRDRVSYEQYF.

The chain recombines TRBV20-1 with TRBJ2-7, with 8 bases aligning to TRBD1. The J segment lost 2 bases and the V segment lost 3 bases, leaving 6 bases of the junction unmatched. Germline values: CDR1 DFQATT, CDR2 SNEGSKA (reference sequence). The CDR3 extends over 14 amino acids. Written as DNA, the CDR3 is TGCAGTGCTAGTTTCAGGGGGCCCCCCTACGAGCAGTACTTC. This codes for CSASFRGPPYEQYF.

J is TRBJ2-3 and V is TRBV27; 9 bases match TRBD1. Trimming at V came to 7 bases and at J to 4 bases, leaving 6 bases not matched to a gene. CDR1 is MNHEY, CDR2 SMNVEV, per germline (reference sequence). The CDR3 has 14 amino acids. CDR3 in DNA: TGTGCCAGCACCCGGACAGGGGAGGCAGATACGCAGTATTTT. This codes for CASTRTGEADTQYF.

The J gene is TRBJ1-2, the V gene TRBV24-1; 8 bases align to TRBD1. The CDR3 loop spans 15 amino acids. Trimming took 1 base from V and 2 from J; bases not matched to a gene: 2. Per the germline V gene, CDR1 is KGHDR and CDR2 is SFDVKD. CDR3 DNA: TGTGCCACCAGTGATTTCACAGGGGGGAACTATGGCTACACCTTC. It specifies CATSDFTGGNYGYTF.

This clone has only a few counts. The rearrangement uses TRBV6-6 and TRBJ1-1; tentative D call: TRBD1 (5 bases). The CDR3 is 13 amino acids. Germline V gene lookup returns CDR1 MNHNY and CDR2 SVGAGI (reference sequence). The germline V and J ends were trimmed by 9 bases and 0 bases, with 11 bases remaining between them. CDR3 DNA: TGTGCCAGTAGCGGGGGAATGAACACTGAAGCTTTCTTT. Its protein is CASSGGMNTEAFF.

The genes are TRBV5-6 and TRBJ2-2; a weak D match, TRBD2 (6 bases). V was pared by 0 bases and J by 1 base, with 10 bases between. The CDR3 is 16 amino acids. In germline, CDR1 is SGHDT, CDR2 YYEEEE. The CDR3 DNA sequence: TGTGCCAGCAGCTTGGCGAATAGCGGGAACACCGGGGAGCTGTTTTTT. It specifies CASSLANSGNTGELFF.

This chain connects TRBV5-5 to TRBJ2-7, with D maybe TRBD1 (7 bases). The CDR3 is 14 amino acids. Trimming took 3 bases from V and 3 from J, leaving 13 bases between them. The germline V gene has CDR1 SGHKS and CDR2 YYEKEE (reference sequence). In nucleotides, the CDR3 is TGTGCCAGCAGCTCCGCGGGACAGCTCTACGAGCAGTACTTC. Its translation is CASSSAGQLYEQYF.

This clone turned up a few times. The chain carries TRBV19 and TRBJ1-1, with D perhaps matching TRBD1 (6 bases). This CDR3 has 15 amino acids. Trimming left V 9 bases short and J 4 bases short, with 21 bases between. Germline values: CDR1 LNHDA, CDR2 SQIVND (reference sequence). The CDR3 reads CASNDPRGGGTEAFF. CDR3 DNA sequence: TGTGCCAGCAACGATCCCCGGGGAGGGGGCACTGAAGCTTTCTTT.